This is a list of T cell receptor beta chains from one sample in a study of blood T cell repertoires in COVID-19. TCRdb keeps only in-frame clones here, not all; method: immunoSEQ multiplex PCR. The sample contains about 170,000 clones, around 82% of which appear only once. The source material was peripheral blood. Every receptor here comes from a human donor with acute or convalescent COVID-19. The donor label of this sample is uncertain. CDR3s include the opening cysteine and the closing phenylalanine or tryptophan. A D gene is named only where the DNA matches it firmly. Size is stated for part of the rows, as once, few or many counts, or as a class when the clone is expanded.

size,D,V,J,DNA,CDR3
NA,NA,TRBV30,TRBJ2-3,TGTGCCTGGAGTCTAGGCGGTACGCAGTATTTT,CAWSLGGTQYF
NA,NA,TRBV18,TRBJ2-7,TGTGCCAGCTCAAAAACGACAGGTTCCTACGAGCAGTACTTC,CASSKTTGSYEQYF
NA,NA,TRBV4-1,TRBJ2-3,TGCGCCAGCAGCCAAGATCTTGGAGACTACACAGATACGCAGTATTTT,CASSQDLGDYTDTQYF
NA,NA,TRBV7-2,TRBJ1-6,TGTGCCAGCAGCTCACCTAGCTCCTATAATTCACCCCTCCACTTT,CASSSPSSYNSPLHF
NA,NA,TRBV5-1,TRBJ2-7,TGCGCCAGCAGCTTGCAGGGCAGCTCCTACGAGCAGTACTTC,CASSLQGSSYEQYF
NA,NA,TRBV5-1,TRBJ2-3,TGCGCCAGCAGCTTGAATCCCCCCGCAAACTCTGCCGATACGCAGTATTTT,CASSLNPPANSADTQYF
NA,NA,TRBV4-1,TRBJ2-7,TGCGCCAGCAGCCGGGTCCAAGTGGGGGCAAACTCCTACGAGCAGTACTTC,CASSRVQVGANSYEQYF
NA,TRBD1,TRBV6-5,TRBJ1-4,TGTGCCAGCAGTTACAACGACAGGGGCAATGAAAAACTGTTTTTT,CASSYNDRGNEKLFF
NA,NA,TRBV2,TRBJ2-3,TGTGCCAGCAGCGAAGGGCGGGACGCACCGTCAGATTTT,CASSEGRDAPSDF
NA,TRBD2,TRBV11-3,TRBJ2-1,TGTGCCAGCAGCTTACTAGCGGGGGGAGGGCATGAGCAGTTCTTC,CASSLLAGGGHEQFF
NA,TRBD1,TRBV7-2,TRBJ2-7,TGTGCCAGCAGCTTAACAGGGGTCTCCTACGAGCAGTACTTC,CASSLTGVSYEQYF
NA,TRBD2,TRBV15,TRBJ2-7,TGTGCCACCAGGTCAAGCGGGGGGGGGTACGAGCAGTACTTC,CATRSSGGGYEQYF
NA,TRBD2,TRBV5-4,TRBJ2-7,TGTGCCAGCAGCGACGGACTAGCGGCCGCCTACGAGCAGTACTTC,CASSDGLAAAYEQYF
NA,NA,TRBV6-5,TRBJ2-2,TGTGCCAGCAGTTATTTCAGGGTCGGCGGGGAGCTGTTTTTT,CASSYFRVGGELFF
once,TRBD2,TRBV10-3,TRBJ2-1,TGTGCCATCAGCCGTACACTAGCGGGAGCATCCTACAATGAGCAGTTCTTC,CAISRTLAGASYNEQFF
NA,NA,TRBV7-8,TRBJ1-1,TGTGCCAGCAGCTTAATAGTGAACACTGAAGCTTTCTTT,CASSLIVNTEAFF
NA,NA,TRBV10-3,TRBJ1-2,TGTGCCATCAGTGAAATAGGGGGTGGCTACACCTTC,CAISEIGGGYTF
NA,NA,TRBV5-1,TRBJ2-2,TGCGCCAGCAGCTTGATCGGGGGTAACACCGGGGAGCTGTTTTTT,CASSLIGGNTGELFF
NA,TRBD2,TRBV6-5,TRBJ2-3,TGTGCCAGCAGATCGGGACTAGCGACAGATACGCAGTATTTT,CASRSGLATDTQYF
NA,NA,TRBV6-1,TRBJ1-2,TGTGCCAGCAGTGAAGGACTGGTTGGAGGGTTGGGTGGCTACACCTTC,CASSEGLVGGLGGYTF
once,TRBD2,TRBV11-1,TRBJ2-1,TGTGCCAGCAGCCAGGGACTAGCGGATCATGATGAGCAGTTCTTC,CASSQGLADHDEQFF
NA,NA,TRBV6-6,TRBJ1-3,TGTGCCAGCAGACTAGGCCCAATCTCTGGAAACACCATATATTTT,CASRLGPISGNTIYF
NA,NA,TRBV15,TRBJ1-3,TGTGCCACCAGCACCCCCTTAGGACAGCGATCTGGAAACACCATATATTTT,CATSTPLGQRSGNTIYF
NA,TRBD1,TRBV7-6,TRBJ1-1,TGTGCCAGCAGCCCAACCCACAGGGGCGGAGGGAAAACTGAAGCTTTCTTT,CASSPTHRGGGKTEAFF
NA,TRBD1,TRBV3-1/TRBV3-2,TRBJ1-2,TGTGCCAGCAGCCAAGAATATGACAGGGCTGGCTACACCTTC,CASSQEYDRAGYTF
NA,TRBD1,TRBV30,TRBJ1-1,TGTGCCTGGACCAGGGACAGGCTAAACACTGAAGCTTTCTTT,CAWTRDRLNTEAFF
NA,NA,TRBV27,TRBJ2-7,TGTGCCAGCAGTCGTACCCGGACTCTGGTCTCCTACGAGCAGTACTTC,CASSRTRTLVSYEQYF
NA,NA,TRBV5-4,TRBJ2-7,TGTGCCAGCAGCTTCGGCGGCTACTCATCTCACTACGAGCAGTACTTC,CASSFGGYSSHYEQYF
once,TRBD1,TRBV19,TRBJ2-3,TGTGCCAGTAAGAAGGGGACAGACCTCACAGATACGCAGTATTTT,CASKKGTDLTDTQYF